The entry below gives a single T cell receptor beta chain sequence along with its context. Its target is unknown. These data are taken from a study of OX40 agonist ivuxolimab in advanced cancers. Looking at the study overall: One patient with hepatocellular carcinoma and two with cutaneous melanoma, three in all, had partial responses.

General study results and limits: At 0.1-3.0 mg/kg, partial responders had clonal expansion among the lowest observed.

Trimming at V came to 4 bases and at J to 2 bases, leaving 8 bases not matched to a gene. The CDR3 is 16 residues long. Germline values: CDR1 SGHTS, CDR2 YDEGEE. Data came from immunoSEQ multiplex PCR; TCRdb stores just in-frame clones and leaves some out. The data show roughly 69,000 clones, 70% to 90% seen once. This sequence originates from an adult with an advanced solid tumor such as melanoma, head and neck, liver or kidney cancer. The chain employs TRBV5-8 and TRBJ2-4; 8 bases agree with TRBD2. The sequences come from CD4+ or CD8+ T cells sorted from blood, collected in a trial of the OX40 agonist ivuxolimab. The CDR3 DNA reads as TGTGCCAGCAGCGGCCGGGGGGGTCGTACCAAAAACATTCAGTACTTC. Its translation is CASSGRGGRTKNIQYF.